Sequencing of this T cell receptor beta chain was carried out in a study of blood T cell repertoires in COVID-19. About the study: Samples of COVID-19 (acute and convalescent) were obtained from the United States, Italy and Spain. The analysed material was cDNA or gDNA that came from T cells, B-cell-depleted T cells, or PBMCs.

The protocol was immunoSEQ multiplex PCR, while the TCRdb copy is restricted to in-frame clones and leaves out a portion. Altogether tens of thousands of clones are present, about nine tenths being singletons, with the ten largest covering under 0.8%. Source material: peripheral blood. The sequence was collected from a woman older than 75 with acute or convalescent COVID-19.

The CDR3 bases are TGTGCCAGCAGCGTATACGGGAACACTGAAGCTTTCTTT. This sequence encodes CASSVYGNTEAFF. The J gene is TRBJ1-1, the V gene TRBV9, with unresolved D. This CDR3 contains 13 residues. The germline V and J ends were trimmed by 1 base and 1 base, with 5 bases remaining between them. Germline CDR1 reads SGDLS; CDR2 reads YYNGEE.